This T cell receptor beta chain was sequenced during a study of T-cell reconstitution after alpha-beta-depleted transplantation in children. Preparation of the TCRbeta library used unique molecular identifiers. TCRdb independently ran MiXCR on the PCR reads; one entry per CDR3 protein. The table lists around 580,000 distinct CDR3 sequences, about 23% of them singletons. About this clonotype itself: The antigen is unknown.

The germline gives CDR1 SGDLS, CDR2 YYNGEE. V was clipped by 3 bases and J by 4 bases; unmatched bases: 8. This CDR3 is built from 15 residues. Study-level findings and limits: Reports say that about two months after transplant, the alpha-beta T cells came out of several hundred graft clones that had expanded. Most T-cell counts and diversity one year after the transplant came from T cells that were newly produced.

The TCR was taken from a boy younger than two who had a stem cell transplant for acute myeloid leukemia, so the T cells may come from the graft donor. V is TRBV9 and J is TRBJ1-1, with 8 bases lining up with TRBD1. The sample was PBMCs, mostly from graft donor cells, taken 360 days after TCRalphabeta/CD19-depleted stem cell transplant. Here the CDR3 DNA reads TGTGCCAGCAGCGAGAGGTCAGGGGGCAGCACTGAAGCTTTCTTT. Translation: CASSERSGGSTEAFF.